This T cell receptor beta chain came from a study of blood T cell repertoires in COVID-19. This clone was counted only a few times. Study processing details: Estimation of nucleated cell counts was performed using reference gene primer amplification. Some clones are missing from TCRdb's copy, which holds only in-frame ones; the method was immunoSEQ multiplex PCR. The DNA gave D and trimming, while V, J and clone size come from that table. The data contain about 210,000 clones, approximately 85% of them singletons. Sequenced: peripheral blood. The sequence came from a man aged 50 to 59 with COVID-19, enrolled during active disease.

CDR3 in amino acids: CASSLLLTGTGGGYTF. The DNA of the CDR3 is TGTGCCAGCAGTTTACTTTTGACCGGGACAGGGGGAGGCTACACCTTC. V is TRBV28 and J is TRBJ1-2, with TRBD1 matching over 11 bases. The CDR3 extends over 16 amino acids. V was clipped by 2 bases and J by 8 bases; unmatched bases: 10. Looked up from germline, CDR1 is MDHEN and CDR2 is SYDVKM.